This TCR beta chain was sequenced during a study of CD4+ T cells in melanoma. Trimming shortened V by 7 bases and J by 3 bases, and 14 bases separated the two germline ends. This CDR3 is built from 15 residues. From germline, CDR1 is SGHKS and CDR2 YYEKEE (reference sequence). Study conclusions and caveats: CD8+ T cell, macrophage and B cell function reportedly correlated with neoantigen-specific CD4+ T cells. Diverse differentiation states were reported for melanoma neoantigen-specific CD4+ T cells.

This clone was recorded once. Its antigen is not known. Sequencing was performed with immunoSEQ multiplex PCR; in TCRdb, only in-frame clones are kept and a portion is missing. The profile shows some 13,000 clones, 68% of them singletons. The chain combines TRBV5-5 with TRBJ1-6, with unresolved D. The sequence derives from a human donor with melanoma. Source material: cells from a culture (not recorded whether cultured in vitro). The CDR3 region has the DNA TGTGCCAGCGAAAAGGAGGGCGTCTATAATTCACCCCTCCACTTT. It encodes CASEKEGVYNSPLHF.